Presented here are 5 T cell receptor beta chains from one specimen sequenced in a study of tissue T cells after allogeneic stem cell transplantation. TCRdb's table, derived via immunoSEQ multiplex PCR, lists solely in-frame clones and lacks some. Of 2,700 or so clones in the sample, around two thirds are singletons; the top ten hold about 16%. Steroid-refractory graft-versus-host disease after allogeneic hematopoietic cell transplant qualified adults for prospective research-autopsy enrollment. The sample here was ascending colon tissue, taken at autopsy. These receptors were taken from a male patient at least 60 years old with steroid-refractory graft-versus-host disease after an allogeneic stem cell transplant. Some of these T cells may belong to the graft donor.

This chain uses TRBV3-1 (or the pseudogene TRBV3-2) with TRBJ2-2; no clear D gene. The V gene's germline CDR1 is LGHDT and CDR2 YNNKEL (reference sequence). This CDR3 spans 15 amino acids. V lost 3 bases, J lost 9 bases, and 17 bases lay in between. The CDR3, as DNA: TGTGCCAGCAGCCAGAGCTATTTCCTTGGCCGGGAGCTGTTTTTT. Translated: CASSQSYFLGRELFF.

CDR3 amino acids: CASSLEGAWGYTF. The CDR3 region has the DNA TGTGCCAGCAGTTTAGAGGGGGCGTGGGGCTACACCTTC. The chain joins TRBV12-3 or TRBV12-4 to TRBJ1-2; 7 positions match TRBD1. CDR3 length: 13 amino acids. The V and J ends lost 1 base and 8 bases, in that order; junction bases with no gene match: 4.

This clone was observed a single time. The chain joins TRBV19 to TRBJ2-4, with 7 positions matching TRBD1. V was clipped by 5 bases and J by 7 bases; unmatched bases: 8. The CDR3 sequence is 14 residues long. From germline, CDR1 is LNHDA and CDR2 SQIVND (reference sequence). CDR3 loop: CASSVGGAGNIQYF. The DNA for the CDR3 is TGTGCCAGTAGTGTAGGGGGCGCCGGGAACATTCAGTACTTC.

The table lists this clone with a count of one. The rearrangement joins TRBV12-3 or TRBV12-4 to TRBJ1-4, with D possibly matching TRBD1 (5 bases). The length of the CDR3 is 13 residues. Trimming removed 6 bases from V and 9 bases from J, with 14 bases in between. The CDR3 coding sequence is TGTGCCAGCAGATATTCGGGGGGGAAAAAACTGTTTTTT. Translation gives CASRYSGGKKLFF.

The V call is TRBV4-2, the J call TRBJ2-1; TRBD1 is a possible D gene (5 bases). This CDR3 is 12 amino acids long. Germline V gene lookup returns CDR1 LGHNA and CDR2 YNFKEQ. Between the trimmed V and J ends, which lost 3 bases and 5 bases, there was a span of 5 bases. CDR3 region: CASSHRDNEQFF. The CDR3 region has the DNA TGTGCCAGCAGCCACAGGGACAATGAGCAGTTCTTC.